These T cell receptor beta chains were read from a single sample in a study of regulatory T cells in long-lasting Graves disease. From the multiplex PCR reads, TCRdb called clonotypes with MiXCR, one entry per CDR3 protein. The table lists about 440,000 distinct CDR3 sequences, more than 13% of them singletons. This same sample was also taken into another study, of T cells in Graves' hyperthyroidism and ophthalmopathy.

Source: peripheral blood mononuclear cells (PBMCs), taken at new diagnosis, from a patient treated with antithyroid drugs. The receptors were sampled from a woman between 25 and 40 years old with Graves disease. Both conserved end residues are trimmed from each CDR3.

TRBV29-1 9 SVDDWITQY
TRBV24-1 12 ATSEGRTNEKLF
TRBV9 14 ASSVEGAGLNSPLH
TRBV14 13 ASSQDGRDSYEQY
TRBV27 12 ASSLSWSGETQY
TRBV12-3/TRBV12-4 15 ASSQTGTSGTQETQY
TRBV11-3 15 ASSLEVGTGNTGELF
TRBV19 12 ASSDGQEGDTQY
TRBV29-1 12 SVAPDSPTWEKF
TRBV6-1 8 ASSEAEAF
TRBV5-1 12 ASSWAARDYGYT
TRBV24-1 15 ATSDSGSSSSYNEQF
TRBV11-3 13 ASSSTPGHQDEQY
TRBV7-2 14 ASSLTSLSYNSPLH
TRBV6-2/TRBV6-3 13 ASSYSGGATDMQY
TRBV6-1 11 ASTFQGNTEAF
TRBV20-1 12 SASLGRQSYEQY
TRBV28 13 ASSLGLAGGYEQF
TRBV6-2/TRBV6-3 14 ASSSGTGFGDSPLH
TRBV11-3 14 ASSQPGLAGHNEQF
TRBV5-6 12 ASSFGPGHGEQF
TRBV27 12 ASSSTSPQETQY
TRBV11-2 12 ASSLGGSRNEQF
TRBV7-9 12 ASSETGQHQPQH
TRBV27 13 ASSPQGDETYGYT
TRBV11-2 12 ASSLASGGEKLF
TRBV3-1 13 ASSRPTGWSYEQY
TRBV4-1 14 ASSQAGTGALYGYT
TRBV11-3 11 ASSLRTDNEQF
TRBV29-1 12 SVPIGGDYNEQF
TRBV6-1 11 ASSPDRGNEQY
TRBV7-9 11 ASSLAGRDEQF
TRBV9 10 ASGRETNEQF
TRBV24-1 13 ATSDYGRSYNEQF
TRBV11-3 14 ASSPGTGGNQETQY
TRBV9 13 ASSVLAGGGNEQF
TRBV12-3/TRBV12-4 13 ASSSTRPSYNEQF
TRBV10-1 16 ASSVRQGLQGSNNEQF
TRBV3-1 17 ASSQDIPVDRGKGTEAF
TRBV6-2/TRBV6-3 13 ASSYSATGSYEQY